This entry features one T cell receptor (beta chain) sequence. Antigen: not known. This record belongs to a study of beta chain features in type 1 diabetes. The investigators reverse transcribed all of the isolated RNA, so they sequenced expressed TCRB transcripts. This table comes from immunoSEQ multiplex PCR, and its TCRdb copy is limited to in-frame clones, with some not included. The table has about 230,000 clones, 16% seen once. This CDR3 has 14 residues. Germline loops: CDR1 LNHDA, CDR2 SQIVND (reference sequence). V lost 5 bases and J 0 bases, leaving 8 bases between the germline ends. General study results and limits: In every one of the four CD4+ subsets, TCRB CDR3s were moderately but significantly shorter in Type 1 diabetes patients.

Sequencing used naive CD4+ T cells from blood. The rearrangement links TRBV19 to TRBJ2-4; D perhaps matches TRBD2 (5 bases). This clonotype was sampled from a man between 25 and 39 years old with type 1 diabetes. The DNA of the CDR3 is TGTGCCAGTAGTCGAGGGAAAGCCAAAAACATTCAGTACTTC. Protein: CASSRGKAKNIQYF.